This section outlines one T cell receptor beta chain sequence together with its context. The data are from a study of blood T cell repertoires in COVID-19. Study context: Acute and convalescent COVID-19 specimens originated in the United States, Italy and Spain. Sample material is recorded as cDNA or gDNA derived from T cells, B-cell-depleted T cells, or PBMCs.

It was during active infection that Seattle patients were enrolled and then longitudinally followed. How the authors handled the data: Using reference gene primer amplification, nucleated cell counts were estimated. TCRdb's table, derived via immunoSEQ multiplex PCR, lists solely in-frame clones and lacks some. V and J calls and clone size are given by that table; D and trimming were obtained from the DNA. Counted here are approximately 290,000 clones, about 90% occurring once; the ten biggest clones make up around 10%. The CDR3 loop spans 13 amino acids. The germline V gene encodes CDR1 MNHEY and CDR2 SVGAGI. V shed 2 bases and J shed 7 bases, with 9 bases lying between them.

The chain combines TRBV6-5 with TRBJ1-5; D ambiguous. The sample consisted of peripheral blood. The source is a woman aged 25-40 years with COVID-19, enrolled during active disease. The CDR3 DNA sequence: TGTGCCAGCAGTTACGCGACGGGGCAGCCCCAGCATTTT. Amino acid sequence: CASSYATGQPQHF.